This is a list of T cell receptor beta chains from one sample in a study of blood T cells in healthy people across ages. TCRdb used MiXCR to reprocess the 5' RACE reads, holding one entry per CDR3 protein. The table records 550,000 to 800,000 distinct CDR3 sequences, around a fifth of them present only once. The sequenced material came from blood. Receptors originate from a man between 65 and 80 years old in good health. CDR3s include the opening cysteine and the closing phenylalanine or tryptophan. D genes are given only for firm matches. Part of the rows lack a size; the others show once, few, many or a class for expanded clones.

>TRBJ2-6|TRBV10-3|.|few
CAISTDSPSGTNVLTF
TGTGCCATCAGTACTGACAGTCCCTCTGGGACCAACGTCCTGACTTTC
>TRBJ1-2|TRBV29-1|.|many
CSVEEGYFDGYTF
TGCAGCGTTGAAGAGGGGTATTTTGATGGCTACACCTTC
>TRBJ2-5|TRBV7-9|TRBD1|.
CASSSYRGQETQYF
TGTGCCAGCAGCTCCTACAGGGGTCAAGAGACCCAGTACTTC
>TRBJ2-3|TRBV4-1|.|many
CASSYRVGTDTQYF
TGCGCCAGCAGCTACAGGGTTGGCACAGATACGCAGTATTTT
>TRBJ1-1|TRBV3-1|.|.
CASSQKINTEAFF
TGTGCCAGCAGCCAGAAAATTAACACTGAAGCTTTCTTT
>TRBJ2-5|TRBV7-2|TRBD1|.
CASSPTGGYQETQYF
TGTGCCAGCAGCCCGACAGGGGGGTACCAAGAGACCCAGTACTTC
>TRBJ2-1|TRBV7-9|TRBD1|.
CASSPTTKDRGLQFF
TGTGCCAGCAGCCCAACCACGAAGGACAGGGGACTGCAGTTCTTC
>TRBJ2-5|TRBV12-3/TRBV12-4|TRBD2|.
CASRITSGSAETQYF
TGTGCCAGCAGGATCACTAGCGGGAGTGCAGAGACCCAGTACTTC
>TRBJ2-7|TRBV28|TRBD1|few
CASSLPGTGWEQYF
TGTGCCAGCAGTTTACCGGGGACAGGGTGGGAGCAGTACTTC
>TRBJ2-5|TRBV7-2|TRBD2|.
CASSLVAGGRETQYF
TGTGCCAGCAGCTTAGTGGCGGGAGGTCGAGAGACCCAGTACTTC
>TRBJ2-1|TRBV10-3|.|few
CAISDKRLGTYNEQFF
TGTGCCATCAGTGACAAACGGTTGGGGACTTACAATGAGCAGTTCTTC
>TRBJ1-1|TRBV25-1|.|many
CASSDSREAFF
TGTGCCAGCAGTGATTCCAGGGAAGCTTTCTTT
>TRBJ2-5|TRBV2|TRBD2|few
CASSVRGSSETQYF
TGTGCCAGCAGTGTTCGCGGGAGTAGTGAGACCCAGTACTTC
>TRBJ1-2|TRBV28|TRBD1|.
CASSLPSQGAVRGYTF
TGTGCCAGCAGTTTACCCTCCCAGGGGGCAGTGCGGGGCTACACCTTC
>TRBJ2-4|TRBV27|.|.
CASSLARPLSPSAKNVQYF
TGTGCCAGCAGTTTAGCCAGGCCCTTAAGCCCTTCAGCCAAAAACGTTCAGTACTTC
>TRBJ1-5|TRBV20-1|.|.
CSATGSNQPQHF
TGCAGTGCAACAGGGAGCAATCAGCCCCAGCATTTT
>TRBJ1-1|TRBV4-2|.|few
CASSQGGMNTEAFF
TGTGCCAGCAGCCAAGGGGGCATGAACACTGAAGCTTTCTTT
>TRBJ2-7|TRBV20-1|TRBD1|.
CSASSGQAGYEQYF
TGCAGTGCTAGTTCTGGACAGGCAGGCTACGAGCAGTACTTC
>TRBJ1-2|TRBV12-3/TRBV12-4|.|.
CASSLGGRYYGYTF
TGTGCCAGCAGTTTGGGGGGCAGATACTATGGCTACACCTTC
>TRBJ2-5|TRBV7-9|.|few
CASSDGRGVYQETQYF
TGTGCCAGCAGCGACGGACGGGGAGTGTACCAAGAGACCCAGTACTTC
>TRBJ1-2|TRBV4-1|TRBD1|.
CASSQAGQGAGYTF
TGCGCCAGCAGCCAAGCGGGACAGGGGGCTGGCTACACCTTC
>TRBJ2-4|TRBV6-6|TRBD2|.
CASSYGGGGNIQYF
TGTGCCAGCAGTTACGGGGGGGGTGGAAACATTCAGTACTTC
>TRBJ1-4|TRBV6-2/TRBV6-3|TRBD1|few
CASSSPGTGDEKLFF
TGTGCCAGCAGTTCACCCGGGACAGGGGATGAAAAACTGTTTTTT
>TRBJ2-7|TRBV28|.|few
CASRPTGTGTYEQYF
TGTGCCAGCAGGCCTACCGGGACGGGAACCTACGAGCAGTACTTC
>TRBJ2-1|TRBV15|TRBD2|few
CATSNPGLAGVSYNEQFF
TGTGCCACCAGCAATCCGGGACTAGCGGGAGTGTCCTACAATGAGCAGTTCTTC
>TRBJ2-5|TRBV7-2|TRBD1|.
CASSWGQGAGETQYF
TGTGCCAGCAGCTGGGGACAGGGGGCTGGGGAGACCCAGTACTTC
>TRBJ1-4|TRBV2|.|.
CASSDALGGNEKLFF
TGTGCCAGCAGTGATGCCCTGGGGGGGAATGAAAAACTGTTTTTT
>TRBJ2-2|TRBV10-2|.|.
CASRHAGTTNTGELFF
TGCGCCAGCAGGCACGCCGGGACAACGAACACCGGGGAGCTGTTTTTT
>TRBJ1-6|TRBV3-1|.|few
CASSQDRGNSPLHF
TGTGCCAGCAGCCAAGATAGGGGGAATTCACCCCTCCACTTT
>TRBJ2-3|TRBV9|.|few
CASSVGVPTDTQYF
TGTGCCAGCAGCGTAGGTGTGCCCACAGATACGCAGTATTTT
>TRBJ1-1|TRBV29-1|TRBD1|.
CSVEPGQGQTEAFF
TGCAGCGTTGAACCGGGACAGGGTCAAACTGAAGCTTTCTTT
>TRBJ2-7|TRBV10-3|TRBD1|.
CAIQSRTGSVHEQYF
TGTGCCATCCAGTCACGGACAGGGTCGGTACACGAGCAGTACTTC
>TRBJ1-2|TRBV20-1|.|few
CSAKTGNLNYGYTF
TGCAGTGCTAAGACGGGAAATCTTAACTATGGCTACACCTTC
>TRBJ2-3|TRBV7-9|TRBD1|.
CASSLVWTGSSTDTQYF
TGTGCCAGCAGCTTAGTTTGGACAGGGAGTAGCACAGATACGCAGTATTTT
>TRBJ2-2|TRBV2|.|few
CASRMTDGNTGELFF
TGTGCCAGCAGAATGACAGATGGGAACACCGGGGAGCTGTTTTTT
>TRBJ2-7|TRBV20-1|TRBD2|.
CSASLAGLYEQYF
TGCAGTGCTAGCCTAGCGGGCCTCTACGAGCAGTACTTC
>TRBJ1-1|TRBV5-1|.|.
CASSPRPANTEAFF
TGCGCCAGCAGCCCACGGCCGGCGAACACTGAAGCTTTCTTT
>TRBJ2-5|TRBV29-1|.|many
CSVAPGETQYF
TGCAGCGTAGCCCCGGGGGAGACCCAGTACTTC
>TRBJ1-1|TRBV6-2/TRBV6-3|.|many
CASSYSANTEAFF
TGTGCCAGCAGTTACTCAGCGAACACTGAAGCTTTCTTT
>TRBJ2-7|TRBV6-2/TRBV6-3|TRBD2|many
CASRTATSGSIEQYF
TGTGCCAGCAGGACTGCGACTAGCGGGAGTATCGAGCAGTACTTC
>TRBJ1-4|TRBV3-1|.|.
CASSHSSGANEKLFF
TGCGCCAGCAGCCATTCCTCAGGGGCTAATGAAAAACTGTTTTTT
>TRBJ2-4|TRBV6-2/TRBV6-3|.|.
CASNRDLAKNIQYF
TGTGCCAGCAATCGGGACCTAGCCAAAAACATTCAGTACTTC
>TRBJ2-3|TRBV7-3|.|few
CASSLGQTVRDTQYF
TGTGCCAGCAGCTTAGGGCAGACAGTCAGAGATACGCAGTATTTT
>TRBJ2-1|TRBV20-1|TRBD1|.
CSAREFQGAKPYNEQFF
TGCAGTGCTAGAGAGTTTCAGGGGGCAAAGCCCTACAATGAGCAGTTCTTC
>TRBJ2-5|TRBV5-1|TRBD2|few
CASSTGRALETQYF
TGCGCCAGCAGCACCGGGAGGGCCCTAGAGACCCAGTACTTC
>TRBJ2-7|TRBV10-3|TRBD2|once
CAVLAGQSYEQYF
TGTGCCGTGCTAGCGGGGCAATCCTACGAGCAGTACTTC
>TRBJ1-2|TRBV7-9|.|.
CASSRVNYGYTF
TGTGCCAGCAGCCGGGTTAACTATGGCTACACCTTC
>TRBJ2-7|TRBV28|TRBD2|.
CASSSPSGRPSYEQYF
TGTGCCAGCAGTTCTCCTAGCGGGAGGCCTTCCTACGAGCAGTACTTC
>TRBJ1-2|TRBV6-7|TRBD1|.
CASRHGPGGGYGYTF
TGTGCCAGCAGACACGGTCCAGGGGGAGGCTATGGCTACACCTTC
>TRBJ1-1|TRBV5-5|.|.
CASSSDRYYTEAFF
TGTGCCAGCAGCTCAGACAGGTACTACACTGAAGCTTTCTTT
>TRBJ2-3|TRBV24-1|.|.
CATKSGVSSTDTQYF
TGTGCCACCAAATCCGGAGTATCTAGCACAGATACGCAGTATTTT
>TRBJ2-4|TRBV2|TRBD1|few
CTTQRGPGNIQYF
TGTACTACCCAAAGGGGGCCGGGGAACATTCAGTACTTC
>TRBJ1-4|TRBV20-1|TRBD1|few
CSAGTGLGATNEKLFF
TGCAGTGCCGGGACAGGGTTGGGGGCAACTAATGAAAAACTGTTTTTT
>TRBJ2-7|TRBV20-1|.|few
CSARMQGYEQYF
TGCAGTGCTAGAATGCAGGGCTACGAGCAGTACTTC
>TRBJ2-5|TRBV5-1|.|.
CASSLKYGPETQYF
TGCGCCAGCAGCCTCAAATACGGGCCGGAGACCCAGTACTTC
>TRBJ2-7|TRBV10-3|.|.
CAISELGGGFSYEQYF
TGTGCCATCAGTGAGCTGGGGGGTGGCTTCTCCTACGAGCAGTACTTC
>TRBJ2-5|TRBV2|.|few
CASSATGYQETQYF
TGTGCCAGCAGTGCTACAGGGTACCAAGAGACCCAGTACTTC
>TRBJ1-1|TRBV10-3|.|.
CAITSQGWNTEAFF
TGTGCCATCACTAGTCAGGGATGGAACACTGAAGCTTTCTTT